A selection of T cell receptor beta chains follows, all from one sample in a study of PD-1 blockade in mismatch repair-deficient tumors. Sequencing used immunoSEQ multiplex PCR; TCRdb keeps in-frame clones, though not all of them. The data hold about 79,000 clones, with roughly 80% observed a single time. The sequenced sample was peripheral blood, obtained 44 weeks after starting pembrolizumab. Receptors originate from an adult with mismatch repair-deficient cancer. Each CDR3 is given with its conserved first and last residue. Each record gives: V gene, CDR3 protein.

V gene: TRBV6-5
CDR3 protein: CASSPTDTNEKLFF

V gene: TRBV19
CDR3 protein: CASSIQGLSSYEQYF

V gene: TRBV6-5
CDR3 protein: CATRKDTAAYEQYF

V gene: TRBV9
CDR3 protein: CASTVIDRGTEAFF

V gene: TRBV9
CDR3 protein: CASSVAFRGQGYTF

V gene: TRBV7-7
CDR3 protein: CASSLEAWTNEQFF

V gene: TRBV9
CDR3 protein: CASSGVVREVGRSYNEQFF

V gene: TRBV5-1
CDR3 protein: CASSRDSGSDTQYF

V gene: TRBV25-1
CDR3 protein: CASMDRVYADTQYF

V gene: TRBV6-1
CDR3 protein: CASSELPVVNYGYTF

V gene: TRBV5-1
CDR3 protein: CASSGTVTYEQYF

V gene: TRBV19
CDR3 protein: CASSMKIGGRSFGTEAFF

V gene: TRBV6-4
CDR3 protein: CASSKMLNTEAFF

V gene: TRBV21-1
CDR3 protein: CASIADRGRNQPQHF

V gene: TRBV6-1
CDR3 protein: CASSRQGADTQYF

V gene: TRBV7-9
CDR3 protein: CASSRGLAGGTNTGELFF

V gene: TRBV29-1
CDR3 protein: CSVGQGGNAKNIQYF

V gene: TRBV5-8
CDR3 protein: CASSLGDYPGGNIQYF

V gene: TRBV27
CDR3 protein: CASSRGTSGRVETQYF

V gene: TRBV29-1
CDR3 protein: CSVYRGGFADTQYF

V gene: TRBV6-4
CDR3 protein: CASSDTGTGVPYGYTF

V gene: TRBV5-4
CDR3 protein: CASSLAEGPYGYTF

V gene: TRBV5-8
CDR3 protein: CASSNGLKDTQYF

V gene: TRBV4-1
CDR3 protein: CASSQNKGLSEQFF

V gene: TRBV7-9
CDR3 protein: CASSTGLAGAQYF

V gene: TRBV6-5
CDR3 protein: CASSYGSGSEQFF

V gene: TRBV5-1
CDR3 protein: CASKETSPYEQYF

V gene: TRBV5-1
CDR3 protein: CASSRDVGSGANVLTF

V gene: TRBV5-6
CDR3 protein: CASSLVTEAFF

V gene: TRBV14
CDR3 protein: CASSQGWGVNEKLFF

V gene: TRBV7-8
CDR3 protein: CASSPPGTSGSYNEQFF

V gene: TRBV10-1
CDR3 protein: CASSDTGEPGELFF

V gene: TRBV10-1
CDR3 protein: CASSDTGGTDTQYF

V gene: TRBV11-3
CDR3 protein: CASSSPGTAITDTQYF

V gene: TRBV6-1
CDR3 protein: CASSPGGDSYGYTF

V gene: TRBV2
CDR3 protein: CASSSTYEQYF

V gene: TRBV5-1
CDR3 protein: CASRASGLNNEQFF

V gene: TRBV1
CDR3 protein: CTSSHRPPSGKASYEQYF

V gene: TRBV5-5
CDR3 protein: CASSSGGNTDTQYF

V gene: TRBV10-3
CDR3 protein: CAIDGSGSPEQFF

V gene: TRBV10-2
CDR3 protein: CASSGSPAGELFF

V gene: TRBV6-6
CDR3 protein: CASVLLGAGANVLTF

V gene: TRBV28
CDR3 protein: CASSPTGTGELFF

V gene: TRBV7-9
CDR3 protein: CASSPTGFRTEAFF

V gene: TRBV15
CDR3 protein: CATSRALRGNTEAFF

V gene: TRBV7-9
CDR3 protein: CASSFLGGTLTYEQYF

V gene: TRBV5-1
CDR3 protein: CASARGLATGELFF

V gene: TRBV6-1
CDR3 protein: CASSAGSISGANVLTF

V gene: TRBV15
CDR3 protein: CATSIGGNTIYF

V gene: TRBV6-5
CDR3 protein: CASSPHLTGGLDF

V gene: TRBV7-3
CDR3 protein: CASSRSRNDEQFF

V gene: TRBV4-1
CDR3 protein: CASTRTGLGTLNTEAFF

V gene: TRBV10-3
CDR3 protein: CAISDPDRPTDTQYF